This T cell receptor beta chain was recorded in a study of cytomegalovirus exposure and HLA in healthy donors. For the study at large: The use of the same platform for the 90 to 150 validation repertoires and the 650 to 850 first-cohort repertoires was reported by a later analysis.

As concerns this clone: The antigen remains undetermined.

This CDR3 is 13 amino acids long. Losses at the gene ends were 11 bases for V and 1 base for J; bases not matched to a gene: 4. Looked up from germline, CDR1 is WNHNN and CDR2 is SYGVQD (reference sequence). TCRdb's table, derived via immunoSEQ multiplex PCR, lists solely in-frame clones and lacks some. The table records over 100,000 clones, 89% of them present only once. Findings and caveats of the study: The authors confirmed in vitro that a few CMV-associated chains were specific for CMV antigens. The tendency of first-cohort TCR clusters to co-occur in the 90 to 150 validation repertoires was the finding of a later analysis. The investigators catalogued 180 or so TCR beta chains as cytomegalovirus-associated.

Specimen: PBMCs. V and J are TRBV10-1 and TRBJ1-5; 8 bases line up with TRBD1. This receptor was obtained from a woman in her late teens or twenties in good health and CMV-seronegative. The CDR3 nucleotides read TGCGCCGGCCGACAGGGGAGCAATCAGCCCCAGCATTTT. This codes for CAGRQGSNQPQHF.